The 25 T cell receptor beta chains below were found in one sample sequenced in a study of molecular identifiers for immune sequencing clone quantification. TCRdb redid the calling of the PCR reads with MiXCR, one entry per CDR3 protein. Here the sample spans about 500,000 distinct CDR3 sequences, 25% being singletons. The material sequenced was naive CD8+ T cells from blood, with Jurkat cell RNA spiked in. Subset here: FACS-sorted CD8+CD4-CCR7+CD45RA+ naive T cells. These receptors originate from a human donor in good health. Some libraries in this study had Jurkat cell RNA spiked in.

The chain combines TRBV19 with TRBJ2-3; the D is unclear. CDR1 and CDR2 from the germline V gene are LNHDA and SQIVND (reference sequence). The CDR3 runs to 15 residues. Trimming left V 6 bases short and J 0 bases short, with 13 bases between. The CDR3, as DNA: TGTGCCAGTAGCGAGACTTCCTCTAGCACAGATACGCAGTATTTT. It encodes CASSETSSSTDTQYF.

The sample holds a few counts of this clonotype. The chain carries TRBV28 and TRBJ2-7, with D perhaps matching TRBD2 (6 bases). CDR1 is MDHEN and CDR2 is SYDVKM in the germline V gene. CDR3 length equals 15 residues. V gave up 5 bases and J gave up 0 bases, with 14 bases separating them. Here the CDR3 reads CASSPLALTSYEQYF. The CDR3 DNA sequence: TGTGCCAGCAGTCCCCTAGCGTTAACCTCCTACGAGCAGTACTTC.

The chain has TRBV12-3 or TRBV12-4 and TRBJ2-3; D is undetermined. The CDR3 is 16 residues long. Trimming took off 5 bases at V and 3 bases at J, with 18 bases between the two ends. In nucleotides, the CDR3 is TGTGCCAGCAGTGCCCGGGCCTACCTCGGGACAGATACGCAGTATTTT. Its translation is CASSARAYLGTDTQYF.

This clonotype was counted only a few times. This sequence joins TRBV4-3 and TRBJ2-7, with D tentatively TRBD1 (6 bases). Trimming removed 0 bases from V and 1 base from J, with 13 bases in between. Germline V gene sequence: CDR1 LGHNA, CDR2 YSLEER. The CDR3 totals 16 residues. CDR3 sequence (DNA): TGCGCCAGCAGCCAAGACCTGGGGGCAGCTTCCTACGAGCAGTACTTC. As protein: CASSQDLGAASYEQYF.

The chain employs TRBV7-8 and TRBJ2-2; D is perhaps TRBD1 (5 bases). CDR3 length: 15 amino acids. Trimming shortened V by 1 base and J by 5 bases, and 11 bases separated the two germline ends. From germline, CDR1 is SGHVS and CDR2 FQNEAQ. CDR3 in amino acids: CASSLDRLKTGELFF. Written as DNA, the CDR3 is TGTGCCAGCAGCTTAGACAGGCTGAAAACCGGGGAGCTGTTTTTT.

The CDR3 DNA sequence: TGTGCCAGCAGTCTGTCTACTACCGGAGGGGAGCAGTTCTTC. Its translation is CASSLSTTGGEQFF. V and J are TRBV12-3 or TRBV12-4 and TRBJ2-1; weak D call: TRBD2 (6 bases). The CDR3 is 14 residues long. Trimming took off 5 bases at V and 10 bases at J, with 18 bases between the two ends.

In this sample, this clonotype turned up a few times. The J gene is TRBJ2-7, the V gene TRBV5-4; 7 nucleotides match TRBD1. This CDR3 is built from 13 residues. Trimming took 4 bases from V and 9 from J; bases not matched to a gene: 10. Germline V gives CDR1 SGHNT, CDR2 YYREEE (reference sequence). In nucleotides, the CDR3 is TGTGCCAGCAGCCAAAGTGACAGGGTTATGCAGTACTTC. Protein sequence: CASSQSDRVMQYF.

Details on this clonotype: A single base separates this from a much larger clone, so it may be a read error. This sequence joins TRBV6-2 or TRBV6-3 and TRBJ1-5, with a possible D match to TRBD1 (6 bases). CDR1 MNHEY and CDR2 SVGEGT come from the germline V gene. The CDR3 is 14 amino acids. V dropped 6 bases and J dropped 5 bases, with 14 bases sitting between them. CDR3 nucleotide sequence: TGTGCCAGCAGGCCAGGGGTCTACGATCAGCCCCAGCATTTT. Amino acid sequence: CASRPGVYDQPQHF.

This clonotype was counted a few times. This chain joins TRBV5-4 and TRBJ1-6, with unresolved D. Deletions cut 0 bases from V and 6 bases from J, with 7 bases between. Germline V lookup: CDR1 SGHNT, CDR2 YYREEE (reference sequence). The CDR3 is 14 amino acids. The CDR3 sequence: CASSLDGSNSPLHF. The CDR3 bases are TGTGCCAGCAGCTTGGACGGAAGTAATTCACCCCTCCACTTT. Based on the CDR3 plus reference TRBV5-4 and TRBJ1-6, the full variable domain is ETGVTQSPTHLIKTRGQQVTLRCSSQSGHNTVSWYQQALGQGPQFIFQYYREEENGRGNFPPRFSGLQFPNYSSELNVNALELDDSALYLCASSLDGSNSPLHFGNGTRLTVT.

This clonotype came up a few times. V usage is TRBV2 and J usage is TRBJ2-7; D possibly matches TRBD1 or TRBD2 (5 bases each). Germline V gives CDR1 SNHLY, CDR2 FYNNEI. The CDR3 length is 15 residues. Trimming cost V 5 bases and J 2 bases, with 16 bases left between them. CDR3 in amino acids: CASSFYRDGTYEQYF. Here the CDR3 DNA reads TGTGCCAGCAGTTTTTACCGGGACGGAACCTACGAGCAGTACTTC.

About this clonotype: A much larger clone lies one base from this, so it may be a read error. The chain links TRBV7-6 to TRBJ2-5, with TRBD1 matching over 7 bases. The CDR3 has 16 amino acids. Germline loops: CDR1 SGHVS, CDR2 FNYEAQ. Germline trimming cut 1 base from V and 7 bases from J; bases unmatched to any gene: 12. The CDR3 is CASSLGVRGTRGTQYF. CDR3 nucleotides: TGTGCCAGCAGCTTAGGAGTCAGGGGGACGCGAGGGACCCAGTACTTC.

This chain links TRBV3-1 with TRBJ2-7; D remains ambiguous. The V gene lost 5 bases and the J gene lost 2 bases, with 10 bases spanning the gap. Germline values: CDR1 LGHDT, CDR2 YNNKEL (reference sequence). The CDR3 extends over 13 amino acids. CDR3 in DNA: TGTGCCAGCAGCAGCTCTAGGGCCTACGAGCAGTACTTC. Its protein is CASSSSRAYEQYF.

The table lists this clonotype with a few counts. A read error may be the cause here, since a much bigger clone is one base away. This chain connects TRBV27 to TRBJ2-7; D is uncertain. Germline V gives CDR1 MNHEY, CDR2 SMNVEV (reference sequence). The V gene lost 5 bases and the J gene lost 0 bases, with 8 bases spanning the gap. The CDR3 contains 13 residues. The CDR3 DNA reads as TGTGCCAGCAGTCCCCGGGCCTCCTACGAGCAGTACTTC. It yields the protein CASSPRASYEQYF.

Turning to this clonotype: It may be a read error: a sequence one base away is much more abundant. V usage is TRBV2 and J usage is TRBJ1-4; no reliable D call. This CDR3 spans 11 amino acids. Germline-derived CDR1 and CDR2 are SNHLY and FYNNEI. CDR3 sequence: CASSGIEKLLF. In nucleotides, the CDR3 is TGTGCCAGCAGTGGTATAGAAAAACTGCTTTTT.

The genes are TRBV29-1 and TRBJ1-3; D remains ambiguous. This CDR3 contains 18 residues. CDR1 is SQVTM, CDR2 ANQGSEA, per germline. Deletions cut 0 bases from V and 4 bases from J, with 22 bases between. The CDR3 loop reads CSVEDFAVEGGVGNTIYF. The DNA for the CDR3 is TGCAGCGTTGAAGATTTCGCGGTCGAGGGCGGCGTAGGAAACACCATATATTTT.

The CDR3, as DNA: TGTGCCAGCAGATTGGGACAGAGCTATGGCTACACCTTC. Protein sequence: CASRLGQSYGYTF. The chain employs TRBV6-5 and TRBJ1-2; 7 bases are a match to TRBD1. Germline values: CDR1 MNHEY, CDR2 SVGAGI. The CDR3 length is 13 residues. V lost 6 bases, J lost 4 bases, and 5 bases stayed unmatched.

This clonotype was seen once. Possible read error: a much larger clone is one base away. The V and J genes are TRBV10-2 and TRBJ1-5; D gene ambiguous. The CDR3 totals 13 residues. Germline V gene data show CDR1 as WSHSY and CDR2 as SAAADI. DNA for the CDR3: TGCGCCAGCAGTGAGTCACTCAATCAGCCCCAGCGTTTT. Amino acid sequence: CASSESLNQPQRF.

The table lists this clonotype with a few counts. CDR3 loop: CASRGLAGGSAHEQFF. The CDR3, as DNA: TGTGCCAGCAGAGGACTAGCGGGAGGGTCGGCCCATGAGCAGTTCTTC. The chain combines TRBV12-3 or TRBV12-4 with TRBJ2-1; TRBD2 matches 15 bases. After removal of 6 bases from V and 8 bases from J, the junction contained 8 bases not matched to a gene. CDR3 size: 16 residues.

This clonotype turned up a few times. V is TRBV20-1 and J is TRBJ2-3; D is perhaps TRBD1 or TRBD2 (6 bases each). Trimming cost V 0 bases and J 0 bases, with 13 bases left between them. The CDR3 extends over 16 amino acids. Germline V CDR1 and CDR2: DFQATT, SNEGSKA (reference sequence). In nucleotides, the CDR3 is TGCAGTGCTAGAGAACCCACGGGGGCTAGCACAGATACGCAGTATTTT. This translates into CSAREPTGASTDTQYF.

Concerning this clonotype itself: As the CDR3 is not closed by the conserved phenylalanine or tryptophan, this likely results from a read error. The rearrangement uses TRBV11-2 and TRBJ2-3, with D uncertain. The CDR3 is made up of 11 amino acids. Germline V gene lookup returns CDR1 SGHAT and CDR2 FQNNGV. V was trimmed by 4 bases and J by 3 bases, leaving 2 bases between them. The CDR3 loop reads CASSYTDTQYL. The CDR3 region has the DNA TGTGCCAGCAGCTATACAGATACGCAGTATCTT.

The CDR3 nucleotides are TGTGCCTGGAGTCCCGGGAATAGCGGTTCCTACGAGCAGTACTTC. It specifies CAWSPGNSGSYEQYF. J is TRBJ2-7 and V is TRBV30; possibly TRBD2 for D (6 bases). CDR1 and CDR2 from the germline V gene are GTSNPN and SVGIG (reference sequence). The CDR3 runs 15 residues. Trimming took 2 bases from V and 1 from J, leaving 15 bases between them.

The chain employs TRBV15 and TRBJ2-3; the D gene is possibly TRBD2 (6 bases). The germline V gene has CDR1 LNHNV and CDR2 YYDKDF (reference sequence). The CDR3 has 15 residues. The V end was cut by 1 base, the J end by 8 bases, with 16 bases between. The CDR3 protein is CATSRGAGRGFTQYF. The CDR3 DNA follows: TGTGCCACCAGCAGAGGTGCGGGCCGGGGGTTTACGCAGTATTTT.

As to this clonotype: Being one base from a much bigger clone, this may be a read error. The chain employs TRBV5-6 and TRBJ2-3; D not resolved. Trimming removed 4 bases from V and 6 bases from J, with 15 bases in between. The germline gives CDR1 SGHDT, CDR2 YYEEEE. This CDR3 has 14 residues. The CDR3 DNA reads TGTGCCAGCAGCCCTATCATTGCTCAGGATACGCAGTATTTT. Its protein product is CASSPIIAQDTQYF.

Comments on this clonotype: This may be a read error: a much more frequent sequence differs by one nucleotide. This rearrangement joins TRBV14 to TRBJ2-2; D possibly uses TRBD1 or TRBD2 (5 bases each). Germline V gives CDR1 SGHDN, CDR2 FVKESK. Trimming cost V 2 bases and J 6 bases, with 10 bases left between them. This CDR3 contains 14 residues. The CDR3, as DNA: TGTGCCAGCAGCCAATATCGGGGACCCGGGGAGCTGTTTTTT. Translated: CASSQYRGPGELFF.

The chain's CDR3 is CASSLAPGSNEQFF. For the CDR3, the DNA is TGTGCCAGCAGCTTAGCGCCGGGGTCGAATGAGCAGTTCTTC. The rearrangement links TRBV7-6 to TRBJ2-1; weak D call: TRBD2 (5 bases). In germline, CDR1 is SGHVS, CDR2 FNYEAQ. Between the trimmed V and J ends, which lost 0 bases and 7 bases, there was a span of 10 bases. The CDR3 runs 14 residues.